These 7 T cell receptor beta chains share one sample of origin, sequenced in a study of T-cell reconstitution after alpha-beta-depleted transplantation in children. TCRbeta library construction was performed incorporating unique molecular identifiers. TCRdb reprocessed the PCR reads via MiXCR and lists one record per CDR3 protein. The data show 200,000 to 300,000 distinct CDR3 sequences, about 26% seen once. The specimen was PBMCs, collected before TCRalphabeta/CD19-depleted stem cell transplant. The receptors derive from a girl aged 2 to 10 with Fanconi anemia, due to receive a stem cell transplant.

This chain uses TRBV9 with TRBJ2-1; 14 positions match TRBD2. Germline CDR1 reads SGDLS; CDR2 reads YYNGEE. The CDR3 has 17 amino acids. J lost 6 bases, V lost 2 bases, and 7 bases had no gene match. This CDR3 reads CASSVRGGTSGSNEQFF. The CDR3 DNA is TGTGCCAGCAGCGTTCGAGGGGGGACTAGCGGGAGCAATGAGCAGTTCTTC.

At least ten counts were recorded for this clonotype. V gene TRBV12-3 or TRBV12-4 combines with J gene TRBJ2-7; the match to TRBD1 covers 11 bases. Trimming took 5 bases from V and 5 from J; bases not matched to a gene: 5. The CDR3 has 14 residues. This chain's CDR3 is CASSTGQGAHEQYF. The DNA for the CDR3 is TGTGCCAGCAGTACCGGACAGGGGGCCCACGAGCAGTACTTC.

This chain connects TRBV7-9 to TRBJ2-1, with 9 nucleotides matching TRBD2. CDR1 is SEHNR, CDR2 FQNEAQ, per germline (reference sequence). J was trimmed by 9 bases and V by 2 bases; bases with no gene match: 11. This CDR3 contains 16 residues. The CDR3 sequence is CASSLSSGRNPPEQFF. The CDR3 DNA reads TGTGCCAGCAGCTTATCGAGCGGGAGGAACCCCCCTGAGCAGTTCTTC.

This clonotype was detected only a few times. The rearrangement links TRBV20-1 to TRBJ2-1; D is unresolved. V was trimmed by 0 bases and J by 13 bases, leaving 10 bases between them. The germline V gene has CDR1 DFQATT and CDR2 SNEGSKA (reference sequence). The CDR3 has 11 amino acids. The CDR3 loop reads CSARDIPDQFF. The CDR3, as DNA: TGCAGTGCTAGAGATATACCTGACCAGTTCTTC.

This clonotype was observed at least ten times. The J gene is TRBJ2-3, the V gene TRBV14; D unclear. CDR3 length equals 17 residues. The germline V gene has CDR1 SGHDN and CDR2 FVKESK. Trimming pared 1 base from V and 1 base from J, leaving 15 bases between. This CDR3 reads CASSQVFPPWGTDTQYF. CDR3 DNA: TGTGCCAGCAGCCAAGTTTTCCCCCCCTGGGGCACAGATACGCAGTATTTT.

This clonotype showed up many times. The gene calls are TRBV7-3 and TRBJ1-6; a possible D gene is TRBD1 (5 bases). CDR1 is SGHTA, CDR2 FQGTGA, per germline. The CDR3 totals 14 residues. V shed 5 bases and J shed 7 bases, with 12 bases lying between them. DNA for the CDR3: TGTGCCAGCAGCCCCGGGACTTCCAATTCACCCCTCCACTTT. It yields the protein CASSPGTSNSPLHF.

This clonotype was counted at least ten times. The rearrangement links TRBV7-3 to TRBJ2-1, with D possibly being TRBD2 (6 bases). The CDR3 extends over 12 amino acids. V lost 4 bases and J lost 7, with 8 bases in between. In germline, CDR1 is SGHTA, CDR2 FQGTGA. The DNA for the CDR3 is TGTGCCAGCAGCTACGGGGGTAATGAGCAGTTCTTC. It translates to CASSYGGNEQFF.